Each of the 22 T cell receptor beta chains below was sequenced from the same sample in a study of read filtering for tumor transcriptome and immune sequencing. The library was built from around 400 ng RNA with molecular barcoded adaptors for alpha/delta and beta/gamma chains. MiXCR, applied by TCRdb to the reads, yields one record per CDR3 protein. The data contain roughly 38,000 distinct CDR3 sequences, roughly 13% of them singletons. The source material was a population of CD138-negative cells sorted from bone marrow. These TCRs come from a donor older than 35 with multiple myeloma.

This clonotype occurred once. The chain links TRBV28 to TRBJ2-2; TRBD2 matches at 14 bases. V was clipped by 6 bases and J by 0 bases; unmatched bases: 12. This CDR3 is 20 amino acids long. Germline values: CDR1 MDHEN, CDR2 SYDVKM. The CDR3 sequence is CASSTPLGLAGGTNTGELFF. Written as DNA, the CDR3 is TGTGCCAGCAGCACTCCTCTTGGACTAGCGGGAGGAACGAACACCGGGGAGCTGTTTTTT.

The chain links TRBV6-2 or TRBV6-3 to TRBJ2-2; D is unclear. The V end lost 6 bases, the J end lost 4 bases, and 15 bases lay between the germline ends. Looked up from germline, CDR1 is MNHEY and CDR2 is SVGEGT. There are 15 residues in the CDR3. CDR3 region: CASSLFRRPTGELFF. In DNA, the CDR3 is TGTGCCAGCAGCCTCTTTCGCCGCCCCACCGGGGAGCTGTTTTTT.

With respect to this clonotype: With only one base between it and a far larger clone, this is likely a read error. J is TRBJ1-4 and V is TRBV4-2, with TRBD1 as a possible D gene (5 bases). The end of the DNA aligns better with TRBJ2-3, so the J call may be wrong. The CDR3 contains 15 residues. Per germline, CDR1 LGHNA and CDR2 YNFKEQ. The CDR3: CASSQVGGADDSQYF. The CDR3 region has the DNA TGTGCCAGCAGTCAAGTTGGTGGGGCAGATGATTCGCAGTATTTT.

This clonotype was seen at least ten times. One end of the junction is discordant with germline, which a read error may explain. The chain is built from TRBV7-8 and TRBJ1-1, with D uncertain. Germline V gene sequence: CDR1 SGHVS, CDR2 FQNEAQ. This CDR3 region has 13 residues. CDR3 residues: CASSLSFNNEAFF. The CDR3 DNA sequence: TGTGCCAGCAGCTTAAGTTTTAACAATGAAGCTTTCTTT.

This clonotype appeared many times. This chain uses TRBV29-1 with TRBJ2-7; D is perhaps TRBD1 or TRBD2 (5 bases each). V was pared by 0 bases and J by 3 bases, with 15 bases between. Germline loops: CDR1 SQVTM, CDR2 ANQGSEA. CDR3 size: 15 residues. CDR3 DNA sequence: TGCAGCGTTGAAGAAGGGACCGGGGCCGGCTACGAGCAGTACTTC. This codes for CSVEEGTGAGYEQYF.

This clonotype was seen a handful of times. This could be a read error, since a much larger clone is one nucleotide away. J is TRBJ2-7 and V is TRBV28; no firm D call. The CDR3 length is 14 residues. The germline CDR1 and CDR2 sequences are MDHEN and SYDVKM. The CDR3 loop reads CASSLTRIPPILDF. The CDR3 nucleotides are TGTGCCAGCAGTTTAACGCGGATACCTCCAATTCTGGACTTC.

This clonotype was counted many times. This chain links TRBV5-6 with TRBJ2-5, with TRBD2 matching over 8 bases. The CDR3 loop spans 14 amino acids. Germline V CDR1 and CDR2: SGHDT, YYEEEE. The V and J ends lost 5 bases and 3 bases, in that order; junction bases with no gene match: 6. Written as DNA, the CDR3 is TGTGCCAGCAGAGGATTAGCGGGGAAAGAGACCCAGTACTTC. As protein: CASRGLAGKETQYF.

This clonotype occurred many times. V and J are TRBV20-1 and TRBJ2-7; 10 positions match TRBD2. This CDR3 is built from 14 residues. Germline lookup yields CDR1 DFQATT and CDR2 SNEGSKA (reference sequence). V lost 3 bases and J lost 2; bases outside the gene matches: 4. In nucleotides, the CDR3 is TGCAGTGCTAGCCGGCTAGCGGGGGCCTACGAGCAGTACTTC. As protein: CSASRLAGAYEQYF.

This clonotype was counted many times. The genes are TRBV20-1 and TRBJ2-7; no firm D call. Germline-derived CDR1 and CDR2 are DFQATT and SNEGSKA (reference sequence). The ends were cut back, 5 bases at V and 0 bases at J, with 5 bases in the middle. The CDR3 totals 11 residues. This CDR3 is CSAAVSYEQYF. In DNA, the CDR3 is TGCAGTGCTGCCGTCTCCTACGAGCAGTACTTC.

In the case of this clonotype: A read error may explain this, as a much larger clone is one base away. V is TRBV20-1 and J is TRBJ1-1, with TRBD1 as a possible D gene (6 bases). The CDR3 loop spans 12 amino acids. Germline V gene sequence: CDR1 DFQATT, CDR2 SNEGSKA (reference sequence). Trimming took off 5 bases at V and 5 bases at J, with 12 bases between the two ends. CDR3 DNA: TGCAGTGCTGTGGCAGGGGCAACTGAAGCTTTCTTT. Translating it yields CSAVAGATEAFF.

The chain carries TRBV29-1 and TRBJ2-1; TRBD2 agrees at 9 bases. This CDR3 has 11 residues. CDR1 is SQVTM and CDR2 is ANQGSEA in the germline V gene. With 6 bases clipped from V and 16 bases from J, the junction kept 10 bases outside the gene matches. In nucleotides, the CDR3 is TGCAGCGTGAAGTTAGCGGGAGATTACTTCTTC. Protein: CSVKLAGDYFF.

This clonotype was counted between two and nine times. The genes are TRBV3-1 and TRBJ2-1; 11 bases are shared with TRBD2. CDR1 LGHDT and CDR2 YNNKEL come from the germline V gene (reference sequence). Losses at the gene ends were 4 bases for V and 6 bases for J; bases not matched to a gene: 8. This CDR3 is 16 amino acids long. CDR3: CASSLRGSGRGNEQFF. The CDR3 bases are TGTGCCAGCAGCCTCCGGGGTAGCGGGAGGGGCAATGAGCAGTTCTTC.

The table lists this clonotype with many counts. V gene TRBV29-1 combines with J gene TRBJ1-5; 7 bases match TRBD1. The CDR3 is 12 amino acids. Germline values: CDR1 SQVTM, CDR2 ANQGSEA. V shed 4 bases and J 6 bases; nucleotides not matched to a gene: 3. The CDR3 nucleotides read TGCAGCGTTGGACAGGGCGGTCAGCCCCAGCATTTT. This codes for CSVGQGGQPQHF. The variable domain in full, with the rest retrieved from reference TRBV29-1 and TRBJ1-5, is SAVISQKPSRDICQRGTSLTIQCQVDSQVTMMFWYRQQPGQSLTLIATANQGSEATYESGFVIDKFPISRPNLTFSTLTVSNMSPEDSSIYLCSVGQGGQPQHFGDGTRLSIL.

This clonotype has only a few counts. Because it lacks the conserved phenylalanine or tryptophan at the end, this CDR3 is likely a read error. V gene TRBV27 combines with J gene TRBJ1-1, with 8 bases that match TRBD1. The ends lost 10 bases at V and 0 bases at J; junction bases unmatched: 10. This CDR3 spans 15 amino acids. Germline V gene lookup returns CDR1 MNHEY and CDR2 SMNVEV (reference sequence). The CDR3 sequence: CANRGTGLMNTEAFL. CDR3 sequence (DNA): TGTGCCAACAGGGGGACAGGACTTATGAACACTGAAGCTTTCCTT.

There are many counts of this clonotype. Here the CDR3 DNA reads TGTGCCTGGGACGGGACAGGGGGGCCCTACGAGCAGTACTTC. This codes for CAWDGTGGPYEQYF. This chain uses TRBV30 with TRBJ2-7, with 11 bases identical to TRBD1. The V segment lost 5 bases and the J segment 2 bases; nucleotides outside the gene matches: 5. This CDR3 has 14 residues. Germline CDR1 reads GTSNPN; CDR2 reads SVGIG (reference sequence).

This clonotype has a count of ten or more. The chain uses TRBV20-1 and TRBJ1-5; possibly TRBD1 for D (6 bases). Germline CDR1 DFQATT, CDR2 SNEGSKA (reference sequence). This CDR3 has 16 amino acids. V was shortened by 0 bases and J by 2 bases, with 14 bases between the two germline ends. The CDR3 nucleotides are TGCAGTGCTAGAGATCGCCCGGGGGGCGGCAATCAGCCCCAGCATTTT. Its translation: CSARDRPGGGNQPQHF.

About this clonotype itself: In this CDR3 the conserved last residue, phenylalanine or tryptophan, is missing, so a read error is likely. V usage is TRBV20-1 and J usage is TRBJ2-1; D gene unclear. This CDR3 contains 10 residues. Germline lookup yields CDR1 DFQATT and CDR2 SNEGSKA (reference sequence). Trimming cost V 3 bases and J 12 bases, with 9 bases left between them. The CDR3 region is CSASEDGQFS. The CDR3 DNA sequence: TGCAGTGCTAGCGAAGATGGGCAGTTCTCC.

This clonotype has a count of ten or more. This sequence joins TRBV6-1 and TRBJ2-1; TRBD2 agrees at 14 bases. V was pared by 7 bases and J by 7 bases, with 9 bases of the junction left unmatched. This CDR3 is built from 16 residues. Germline lookup yields CDR1 MNHNS and CDR2 SASEGT. In DNA, the CDR3 is TGTGCCAGCAACGTTGGGGGACTAGCGGGAGTGAATGAGCAGTTCTTC. It specifies CASNVGGLAGVNEQFF.

Many counts were recorded for this clonotype. The chain uses TRBV6-6 and TRBJ2-7; TRBD1 is a possible D gene (6 bases). This CDR3 has 16 amino acids. Germline values: CDR1 MNHNY, CDR2 SVGAGI (reference sequence). Trimming cost V 3 bases and J 0 bases, with 15 bases left between them. The CDR3 protein is CASSYRTAVSSYEQYF. The CDR3 DNA sequence: TGTGCCAGCAGTTATCGGACAGCCGTCAGCTCCTACGAGCAGTACTTC.

This clonotype has a count of ten or more. V is TRBV19 and J is TRBJ1-5; D is ambiguous. The V gene's germline CDR1 is LNHDA and CDR2 SQIVND (reference sequence). The CDR3 runs 15 residues. Trimming left V 5 bases short and J 0 bases short, with 11 bases between. The CDR3 loop is CASSQTVPSNQPQHF. CDR3 bases: TGTGCCAGTAGTCAGACGGTCCCTAGCAATCAGCCCCAGCATTTT.

This sequence joins TRBV10-3 and TRBJ1-3; 9 positions agree with TRBD1. Unmatched junction bases numbered 5, after V lost 8 bases and J lost 0 bases. Germline values: CDR1 ENHRY, CDR2 SYGVKD. This CDR3 has 15 residues. CDR3 DNA: TGTGCCATCTTGGACAGGGGATTCTCTGGAAACACCATATATTTT. Amino acids: CAILDRGFSGNTIYF.

This clonotype was seen a handful of times. A much larger clone lies a single base off, so this may be a read error. This chain connects TRBV20-1 to TRBJ2-7, with TRBD1 as a possible D gene (5 bases). The CDR3 length is 15 residues. Germline V gives CDR1 DFQATT, CDR2 SNEGSKA (reference sequence). The CDR3 DNA is TGCAGTGCTGGAGATCCCCTAACAGGAACCTACGAGCAGTACTTC. Translating gives CSAGDPLTGTYEQYF.